These T cell receptor beta chains were read from a single sample in a study of blood T cell repertoires in COVID-19. Here immunoSEQ multiplex PCR was the method, and the copy in TCRdb shows in-frame clones only, minus some. Of approximately 110,000 clones listed, roughly two thirds were seen once; the top ten hold roughly 6%. The specimen sequenced was peripheral blood. The receptors here all came from a man at least 80 years old with acute or convalescent COVID-19. Both conserved end residues are part of each CDR3. A D gene is named only where the DNA matches it firmly. Clone size appears in some rows only: once, few, many, or a class for an expanded clone.

cdr3_nt cdr3_aa d_call v_call clone_size j_call
TGTGCCAGTAGCCGTGGGCAGGTGAATGAAAAACTGTTTTTT CASSRGQVNEKLFF NA TRBV6-2/TRBV6-3 NA TRBJ1-4
TGCGCCAGCAGGGTGGGGGCCAATACCGAGCAGTACTTC CASRVGANTEQYF NA TRBV10-2 NA TRBJ2-7
TGTGCCAGCAGAGGGACAGGGTTATGGCAGCCCCAGCATTTT CASRGTGLWQPQHF TRBD1 TRBV25-1 few TRBJ1-5
TGCAGCGCGGGGACAGGCACAGATACGCAGTATTTT CSAGTGTDTQYF TRBD1 TRBV29-1 NA TRBJ2-3
TGTGCCAGCAGAGGGACAGGGGTCTATGGCTACACCTTC CASRGTGVYGYTF TRBD1 TRBV2 once TRBJ1-2
TGTGCCAGTAGGGGGACCGGGACAGGGGGATACGAGCAGTACTTC CASRGTGTGGYEQYF TRBD1 TRBV19 NA TRBJ2-7
TGCGCCAGCAGTGAGGTGACAGGCTATGGCTACACCTTC CASSEVTGYGYTF NA TRBV10-1 NA TRBJ1-2
TGTGCCAGTGCGACGTTAGCGGGAACCGGGGAGCTGTTTTTT CASATLAGTGELFF TRBD2 TRBV19 NA TRBJ2-2
TGTGCCAGTAGTCTGACAGGGGGGAACTATGGCTACACCTTC CASSLTGGNYGYTF TRBD1 TRBV19 NA TRBJ1-2
TGTGCCAGCAGCTCAACTAGCGGGTTTACCTCCGGGACCCAGTACTTC CASSSTSGFTSGTQYF TRBD2 TRBV5-4 few TRBJ2-5
TGTGCCTGGACCCCGGCTCGGGGAGAGCAGTACTTC CAWTPARGEQYF NA TRBV30 once TRBJ2-7
TGCGCCAGCAGTGACCCCGGACAGGGTAACACTGAAGCTTTCTTT CASSDPGQGNTEAFF TRBD1 TRBV10-2 NA TRBJ1-1
TGTGCCAGCAGCCAAATTTTTCTACGCGTGCCTCCCACTGGAAACACCATATATTTT CASSQIFLRVPPTGNTIYF NA TRBV3-1/TRBV3-2 once TRBJ1-3
TGTGCCAGCAGCTTGCAGGTGTCGGTTAATTCACCCCTCCACTTT CASSLQVSVNSPLHF NA TRBV5-6 once TRBJ1-6
TGTGCCAGCAGCTCCCTGGGGGTGACTAGATCCGGGGAGCTGTTTTTT CASSSLGVTRSGELFF NA TRBV11-2 once TRBJ2-2
TGTGCCAGCAGCCTGACTAGCGCAGCTGAAGATACGCAGTATTTT CASSLTSAAEDTQYF TRBD2 TRBV5-4 NA TRBJ2-3
TGTGCCAGCAAGCTACAGGGGTCTCCCTACGAGCAGTACTTC CASKLQGSPYEQYF TRBD1 TRBV28 NA TRBJ2-7
TGTGCCAGCAGTTTGCAGGGGAATAGCAATCAGCCCCAGCATTTT CASSLQGNSNQPQHF NA TRBV28 few TRBJ1-5
TGTGCCATCCGAGTCCTGTCTAGCGGCTTGTTTGAGCAGTTCTTC CAIRVLSSGLFEQFF TRBD2 TRBV10-3 few TRBJ2-1
TGTGCCAGCAGTTTCGAACAGCAAAATTCACCCCTCCACTTT CASSFEQQNSPLHF NA TRBV27 once TRBJ1-6
TGCAGCGTTGCCGGGACACTTAACACTGAAGCTTTCTTT CSVAGTLNTEAFF NA TRBV29-1 NA TRBJ1-1
TGTGCCAGCAGTTGGGGCGGGAGTATTCTAGGAACAGATACGCAGTATTTT CASSWGGSILGTDTQYF TRBD2 TRBV27 few TRBJ2-3
TGCGCCAGCAGCCGGACAAAACAAGAGACCCAGTACTTC CASSRTKQETQYF NA TRBV4-1 NA TRBJ2-5
TGTGCCAGCAGCTCTTGGGGTAGCGGCTCCTACGAGCAGTACTTC CASSSWGSGSYEQYF NA TRBV7-9 few TRBJ2-7
TGTGCCAGCAGTTACTCGACAGGGGGCTATGGCTACACCTTC CASSYSTGGYGYTF TRBD1 TRBV6-2/TRBV6-3 NA TRBJ1-2
TGCGCCAGCAGCCAAGAGGGGACAGGGCACGAGCAGTACTTC CASSQEGTGHEQYF TRBD1 TRBV4-3 NA TRBJ2-7
TGTGCCAGCAGCTTAGATAGGGAAGTGGCGGGGGGCTACACCTTC CASSLDREVAGGYTF NA TRBV11-2 NA TRBJ1-2
TGTGCCACCCGGGATTCGGGGGCCAACGTCCTGACTTTC CATRDSGANVLTF NA TRBV6-5 NA TRBJ2-6
TGTGCCAGCAGCTTGGGACAGGTGACCGGGGAGCTGTTTTTT CASSLGQVTGELFF NA TRBV5-6 NA TRBJ2-2
TGTGCCAGCAGTTCTCCCCAAGTGAGTTGGGGCTACACCTTC CASSSPQVSWGYTF NA TRBV28 few TRBJ1-2
TGTGCCAGCAGTCTACCGTCACATACGCAGTATTTT CASSLPSHTQYF NA TRBV12-3/TRBV12-4 NA TRBJ2-3
TGTGCCAGCAGTTTAACTCCCCCGGGCTCCTACGAGCAGTACTTC CASSLTPPGSYEQYF NA TRBV28 NA TRBJ2-7
TGTGCCAGCAGCCGGCCGGGGGGGCGCCCAGTCGAGCAGTACTTC CASSRPGGRPVEQYF TRBD2 TRBV6-5 NA TRBJ2-7
TGTGCCATCAGTGAGGTTCCTGCGGGCACAGATACGCAGTATTTT CAISEVPAGTDTQYF NA TRBV10-3 NA TRBJ2-3
TGTGCCAGCAGCTTGCAGGGGTCCGGGGGCTACACCTTC CASSLQGSGGYTF NA TRBV5-6 few TRBJ1-2
TGTGCCAGCAGTCATCCCGGACAGATAAATCAGCCCCAGCATTTT CASSHPGQINQPQHF NA TRBV6-6 NA TRBJ1-5
TGTGCCAGCAGCCTAGGGGCGGCCGCACAGTTCTTC CASSLGAAAQFF NA TRBV3-1/TRBV3-2 NA TRBJ2-1
TGCAGTGCTAGTTGGGGGCGCACCTATGGCTACACCTTC CSASWGRTYGYTF NA TRBV20-1 NA TRBJ1-2
TGTGCCAGCAGCTTAGTCATTAGCGGAGCGGGTGAGCAGTACTTC CASSLVISGAGEQYF NA TRBV11-2 many TRBJ2-7
TGTGCCATCAGTGCGCGAGCCGGGACAGGGAACACTGAAGCTTTCTTT CAISARAGTGNTEAFF TRBD1 TRBV10-3 NA TRBJ1-1
TGTGCCAGCAGTCCAATGACAGCTTACAATGAGCAGTTCTTC CASSPMTAYNEQFF NA TRBV27 NA TRBJ2-1
TGTGCCAGTAGTAAAGCTAAAGCAACTAATGAAAAACTGTTTTTT CASSKAKATNEKLFF NA TRBV19 few TRBJ1-4
TGTGCCAGCAGCTTAGATTATCGAGATGAGCAGTTCTTC CASSLDYRDEQFF NA TRBV11-2 NA TRBJ2-1
TGTGCCAGCAGCTTAGTTACAGGGCTTGATCTGACTGAAGCTTTCTTT CASSLVTGLDLTEAFF NA TRBV7-6 few TRBJ1-1
TGCGCCAGCAAGGCTAGCGTCCTCACCGGGGAGCTGTTTTTT CASKASVLTGELFF NA TRBV5-1 once TRBJ2-2
TGTGCCAGCAGCCAGGGGGTCGGCTACACCTTC CASSQGVGYTF TRBD1 TRBV28 few TRBJ1-2
TGTGCCAGCTCCAACCGAGGACTAGCGGGAGCAGATACGCAGTATTTT CASSNRGLAGADTQYF TRBD2 TRBV18 NA TRBJ2-3
TGTGCCAGCACACGAGACGGGGAGCTGTTTTTT CASTRDGELFF NA TRBV27 NA TRBJ2-2
TGTGCCAGCAGCGTACGCCCACAGGGTTTCACTGAAGCTTTCTTT CASSVRPQGFTEAFF NA TRBV9 NA TRBJ1-1
TGTGCCAGCAGCTTAAGCCCTAGCGGTAACACAGATACGCAGTATTTT CASSLSPSGNTDTQYF TRBD2 TRBV7-2 NA TRBJ2-3
TGTGCCAGCACCACCCGGGGGGGGGCGGGAGGGAGTTCGGACAGCAAAAACATTCAGTACTTC CASTTRGGAGGSSDSKNIQYF TRBD2 TRBV28 NA TRBJ2-4